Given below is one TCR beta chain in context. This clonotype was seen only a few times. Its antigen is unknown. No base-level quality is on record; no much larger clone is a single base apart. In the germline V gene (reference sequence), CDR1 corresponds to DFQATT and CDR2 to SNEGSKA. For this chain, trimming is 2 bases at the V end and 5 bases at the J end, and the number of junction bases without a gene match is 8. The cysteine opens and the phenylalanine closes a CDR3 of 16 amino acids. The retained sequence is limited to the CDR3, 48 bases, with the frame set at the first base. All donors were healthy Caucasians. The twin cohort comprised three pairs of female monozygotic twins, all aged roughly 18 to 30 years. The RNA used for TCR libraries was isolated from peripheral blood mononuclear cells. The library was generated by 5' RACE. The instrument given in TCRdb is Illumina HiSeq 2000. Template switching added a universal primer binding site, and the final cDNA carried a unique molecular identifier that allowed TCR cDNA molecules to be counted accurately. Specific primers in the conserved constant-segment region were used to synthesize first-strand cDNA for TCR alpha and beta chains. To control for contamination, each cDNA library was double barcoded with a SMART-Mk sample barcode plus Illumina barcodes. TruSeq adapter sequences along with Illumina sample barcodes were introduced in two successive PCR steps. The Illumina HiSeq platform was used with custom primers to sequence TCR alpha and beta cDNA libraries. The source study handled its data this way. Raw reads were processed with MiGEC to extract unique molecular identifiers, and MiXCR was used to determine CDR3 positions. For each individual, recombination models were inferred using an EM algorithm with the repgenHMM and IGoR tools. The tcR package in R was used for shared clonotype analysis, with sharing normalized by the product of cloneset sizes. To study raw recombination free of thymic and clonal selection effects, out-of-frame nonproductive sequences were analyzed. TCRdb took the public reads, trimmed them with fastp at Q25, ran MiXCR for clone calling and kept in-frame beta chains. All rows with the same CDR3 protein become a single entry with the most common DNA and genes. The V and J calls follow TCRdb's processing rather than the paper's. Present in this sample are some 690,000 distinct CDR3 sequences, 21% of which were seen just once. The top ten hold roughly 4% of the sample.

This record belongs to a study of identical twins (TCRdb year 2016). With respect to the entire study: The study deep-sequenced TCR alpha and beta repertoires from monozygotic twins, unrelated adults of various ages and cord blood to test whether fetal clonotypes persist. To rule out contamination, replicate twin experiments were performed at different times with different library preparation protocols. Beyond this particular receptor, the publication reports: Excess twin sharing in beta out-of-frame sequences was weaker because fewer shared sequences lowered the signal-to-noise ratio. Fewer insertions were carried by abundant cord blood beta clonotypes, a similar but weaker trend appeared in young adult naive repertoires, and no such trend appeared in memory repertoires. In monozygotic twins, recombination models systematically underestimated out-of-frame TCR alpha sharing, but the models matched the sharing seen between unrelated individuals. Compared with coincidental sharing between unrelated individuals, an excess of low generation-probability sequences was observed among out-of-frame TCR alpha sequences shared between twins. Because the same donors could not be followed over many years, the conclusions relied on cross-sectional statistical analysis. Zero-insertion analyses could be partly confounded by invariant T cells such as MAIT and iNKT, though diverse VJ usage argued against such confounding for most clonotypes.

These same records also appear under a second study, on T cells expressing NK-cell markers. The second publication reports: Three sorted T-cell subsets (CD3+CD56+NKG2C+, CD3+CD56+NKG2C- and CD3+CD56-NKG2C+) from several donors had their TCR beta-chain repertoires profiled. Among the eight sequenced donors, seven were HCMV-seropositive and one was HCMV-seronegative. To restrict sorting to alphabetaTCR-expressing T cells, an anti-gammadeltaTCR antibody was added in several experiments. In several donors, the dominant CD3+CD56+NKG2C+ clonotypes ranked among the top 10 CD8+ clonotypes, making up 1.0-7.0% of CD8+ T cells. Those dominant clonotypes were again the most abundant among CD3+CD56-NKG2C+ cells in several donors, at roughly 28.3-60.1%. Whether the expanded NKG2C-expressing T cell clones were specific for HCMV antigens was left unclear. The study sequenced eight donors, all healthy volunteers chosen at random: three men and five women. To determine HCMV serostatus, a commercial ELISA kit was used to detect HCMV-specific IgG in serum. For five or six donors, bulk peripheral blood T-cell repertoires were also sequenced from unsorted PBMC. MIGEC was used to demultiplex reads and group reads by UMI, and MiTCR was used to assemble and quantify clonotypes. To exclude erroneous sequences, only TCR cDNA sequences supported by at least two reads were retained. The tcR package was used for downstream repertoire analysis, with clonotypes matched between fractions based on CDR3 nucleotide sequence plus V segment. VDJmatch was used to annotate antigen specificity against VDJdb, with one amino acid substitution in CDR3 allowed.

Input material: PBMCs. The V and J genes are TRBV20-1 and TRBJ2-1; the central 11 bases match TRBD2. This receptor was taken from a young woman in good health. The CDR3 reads CSARSPGLAGNNEQFF. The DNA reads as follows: TGCAGTGCTAGAAGTCCCGGACTAGCGGGTAACAATGAGCAGTTCTTC.